These 17 T cell receptor beta chains share one sample of origin, sequenced in a study of shared clonotypes between healthy human individuals. Using immunoSEQ multiplex PCR, the repertoire was profiled, and TCRdb retains in-frame clones only, with some absent. This sample has millions of clones, with 85% to 95% found just once. The material sequenced was naive CD4+ T cells sorted from blood. Subset noted: CD45RA+ positively selected. The receptors derive from a man aged 18 to 30 in good health.

This sequence joins TRBV4-1 and TRBJ2-2; TRBD2 matches 10 bases. This CDR3 is 17 amino acids long. Germline-derived CDR1 and CDR2 are MGHRA and YSYEKL. The V and J ends lost 2 bases and 2 bases, in that order; junction bases with no gene match: 5. The CDR3 region has the DNA TGCGCCAGCAGCCAACTACTAGCGGGACTTAACACCGGGGAGCTGTTTTTT. It codes for CASSQLLAGLNTGELFF.

This chain connects TRBV2 to TRBJ1-5; possible D gene TRBD1, 5 bases. The germline V gene has CDR1 SNHLY and CDR2 FYNNEI. Trimming took 6 bases from V and 6 from J, leaving 15 bases between them. There are 14 residues in the CDR3. The CDR3 loop is CASREGRGGQPQHF. CDR3 nucleotides: TGTGCCAGCAGGGAGGGGCGTGGGGGTCAGCCCCAGCATTTT.

The chain joins TRBV30 to TRBJ2-3; D gene uncertain. V was cut by 4 bases and J by 0 bases, with 8 bases left in between. The CDR3 extends over 13 amino acids. Germline V gene sequence: CDR1 GTSNPN, CDR2 SVGIG (reference sequence). CDR3 bases: TGTGCCTGGAACGGCCGTAGCACAGATACGCAGTATTTT. Translation: CAWNGRSTDTQYF. Full variable domain (rest looked up from reference TRBV30 and TRBJ2-3): SQTIHQWPATLVQPVGSPLSLECTVEGTSNPNLYWYRQAAGRGLQLLFYSVGIGQISSEVPQNLSASRPQDRQFILSSKKLLLSDSGFYLCAWNGRSTDTQYFGPGTRLTVL.

This clone showed up just once. The rearrangement uses TRBV14 and TRBJ2-7, with unresolved D. V gave up 4 bases and J gave up 4 bases, with 8 bases separating them. From germline, CDR1 is SGHDN and CDR2 FVKESK. The CDR3 spans 12 residues. The CDR3 coding sequence is TGTGCCAGCAGCCCGGGCAAGTACGAGCAGTACTTC. Its protein product is CASSPGKYEQYF.

This chain joins TRBV7-2 and TRBJ2-1; 8 nucleotides line up with TRBD2. The CDR3 runs 14 residues. V shed 5 bases, J shed 1 base, and the junction held 1 base outside the gene matches. Per the germline V gene, CDR1 is SGHTA and CDR2 is FQGNSA. The CDR3 is CASSSGGSYNEQFF. The CDR3 DNA follows: TGTGCCAGCAGCAGCGGGGGATCCTACAATGAGCAGTTCTTC.

The J gene is TRBJ1-2, the V gene TRBV9, with TRBD1 matching over 7 bases. The CDR3 runs 18 residues. Per germline, CDR1 SGDLS and CDR2 YYNGEE. Trimming cost V 4 bases and J 5 bases; bases outside gene matches: 20. CDR3 protein: CASSLSVPQGMGAYGYTF. The CDR3, as DNA: TGTGCCAGCAGCCTAAGTGTCCCACAGGGGATGGGGGCATATGGCTACACCTTC.

The chain combines TRBV28 with TRBJ2-1; 12 nucleotides line up with TRBD1. The CDR3 runs to 15 residues. The ends lost 6 bases at V and 5 bases at J; junction bases unmatched: 5. Germline V gives CDR1 MDHEN, CDR2 SYDVKM. The CDR3 DNA reads TGTGCCAGCAGGACCCGGGACAGGGGGCACAATGAGCAGTTCTTC. It encodes CASRTRDRGHNEQFF.

The chain joins TRBV7-9 to TRBJ2-7, with 10 bases aligning to TRBD1. The V gene's germline CDR1 is SEHNR and CDR2 FQNEAQ (reference sequence). The ends lost 5 bases at V and 3 bases at J; junction bases unmatched: 7. The CDR3 totals 15 residues. CDR3 protein: CASSHNRDRGYEQYF. The CDR3 DNA sequence: TGTGCCAGCAGCCACAATAGGGACAGGGGCTACGAGCAGTACTTC.

The chain couples TRBV5-1 to TRBJ1-1, with D uncertain. The CDR3 loop spans 14 amino acids. CDR1 and CDR2 (germline): SGHRS, YFSETQ. Trimming removed 0 bases at V and 2 bases at J, with 8 bases between. As DNA, the CDR3 is TGCGCCAGCAGCTTGGAGTCTGGTAACACTGAAGCTTTCTTT. It codes for CASSLESGNTEAFF.

This clone was picked up one time. V and J are TRBV30 and TRBJ1-2, with 7 bases lining up with TRBD1. CDR3 length equals 13 residues. CDR1 is GTSNPN, CDR2 SVGIG, per germline (reference sequence). V trimming: 2 bases; J trimming: 3 bases; junction bases outside the gene matches: 3. This CDR3 is CAWSNRGYYGYTF. DNA for the CDR3: TGTGCCTGGAGTAACAGGGGATACTATGGCTACACCTTC.

This rearrangement joins TRBV5-1 to TRBJ1-6, with D unresolved. CDR1 and CDR2 (germline): SGHRS, YFSETQ. V dropped 0 bases and J dropped 8 bases, with 12 bases sitting between them. The CDR3 contains 15 residues. The CDR3 spells CASSLAGQADSPLHF. The CDR3 DNA is TGCGCCAGCAGCTTGGCCGGGCAGGCGGATTCACCCCTCCACTTT.

This chain connects TRBV5-1 to TRBJ2-7; 10 nucleotides match TRBD2. The CDR3 spans 14 residues. The germline V gene has CDR1 SGHRS and CDR2 YFSETQ. V shed 1 base, J shed 7 bases, and the junction held 5 bases outside the gene matches. CDR3 sequence: CASSLRASGGEQYF. The CDR3 DNA is TGCGCCAGCAGCTTGAGGGCTAGCGGGGGTGAGCAGTACTTC.

The V and J genes are TRBV4-3 and TRBJ1-2; D remains ambiguous. CDR1 and CDR2 from the germline V gene are LGHNA and YSLEER. Trimming pared 1 base from V and 9 bases from J, leaving 18 bases between. The CDR3 totals 15 residues. The CDR3 reads CASSQVDWTVLCYTF. The CDR3 nucleotides read TGCGCCAGCAGCCAAGTTGATTGGACGGTTTTGTGCTACACCTTC.

This chain uses TRBV10-3 with TRBJ2-3; TRBD1 is a possible D gene (5 bases). From germline, CDR1 is ENHRY and CDR2 SYGVKD. CDR3 size: 17 residues. V lost 0 bases to trimming and J lost 0 bases, with 13 bases between them. CDR3 region: CAISESFTGPSTDTQYF. For the CDR3, the DNA is TGTGCCATCAGTGAGTCGTTTACAGGCCCCAGCACAGATACGCAGTATTTT.

The chain is built from TRBV11-2 and TRBJ2-3; TRBD2 might be the D (5 bases). The V gene lost 4 bases and the J gene lost 12 bases, with 14 bases spanning the gap. Germline V gives CDR1 SGHAT, CDR2 FQNNGV. The CDR3 consists of 12 residues. The CDR3 protein is CASSSTGTSQYF. The CDR3 DNA is TGTGCCAGCAGCTCCACGGGCACTAGTCAGTATTTT.

This chain uses TRBV6-1 with TRBJ1-1; possibly TRBD1 for D (6 bases). The CDR3 consists of 13 residues. V lost 6 bases and J 8 bases, leaving 16 bases between the germline ends. Germline V gene sequence: CDR1 MNHNS, CDR2 SASEGT. The CDR3 coding sequence is TGTGCCAGCAGCGCGGAGTGGGGGCAGGAAGCTTTCTTT. This sequence encodes CASSAEWGQEAFF.

The chain uses TRBV5-1 and TRBJ2-7; the D gene is possibly TRBD2 (6 bases). Germline V gene data show CDR1 as SGHRS and CDR2 as YFSETQ. The CDR3 spans 15 residues. Trimming took off 5 bases at V and 1 base at J, with 16 bases between the two ends. The CDR3 DNA reads TGCGCCAGCAGGGGATGGGTGACTAGTTCCTACGAGCAGTACTTC. Residues: CASRGWVTSSYEQYF. Together with reference TRBV5-1 and TRBJ2-7, the CDR3 gives the full variable domain: KAGVTQTPRYLIKTRGQQVTLSCSPISGHRSVSWYQQTPGQGLQFLFEYFSETQRNKGNFPGRFSGRQFSNSRSEMNVSTLELGDSALYLCASRGWVTSSYEQYFGPGTRLTVT.